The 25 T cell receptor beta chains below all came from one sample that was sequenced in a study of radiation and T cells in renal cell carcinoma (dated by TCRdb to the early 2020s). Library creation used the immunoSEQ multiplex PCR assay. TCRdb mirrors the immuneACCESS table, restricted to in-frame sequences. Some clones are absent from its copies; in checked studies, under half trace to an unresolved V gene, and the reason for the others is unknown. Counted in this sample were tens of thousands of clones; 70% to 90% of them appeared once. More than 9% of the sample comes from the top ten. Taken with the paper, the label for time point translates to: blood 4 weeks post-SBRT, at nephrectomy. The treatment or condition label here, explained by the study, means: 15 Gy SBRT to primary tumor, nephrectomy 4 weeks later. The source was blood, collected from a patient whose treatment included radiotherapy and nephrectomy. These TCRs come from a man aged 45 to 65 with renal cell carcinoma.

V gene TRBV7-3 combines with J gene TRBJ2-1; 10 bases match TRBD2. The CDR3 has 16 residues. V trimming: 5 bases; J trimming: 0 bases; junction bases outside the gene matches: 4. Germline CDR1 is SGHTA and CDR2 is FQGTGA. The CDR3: CASSRTSGYSYNEQFF. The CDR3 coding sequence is TGTGCCAGCAGCCGGACTAGCGGTTACTCCTACAATGAGCAGTTCTTC.

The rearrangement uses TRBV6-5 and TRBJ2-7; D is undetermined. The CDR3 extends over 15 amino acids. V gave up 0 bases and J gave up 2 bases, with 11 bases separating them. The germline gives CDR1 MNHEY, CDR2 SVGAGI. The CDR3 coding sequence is TGTGCCAGCAGTTACTCCTCGACTGAGACCTACGAGCAGTACTTC. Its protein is CASSYSSTETYEQYF.

The CDR3 sequence: CSVEISTRGRVEETQYF. CDR3 DNA sequence: TGCAGCGTTGAAATTTCGACGCGCGGGAGGGTTGAAGAGACCCAGTACTTC. The chain combines TRBV29-1 with TRBJ2-5, with 9 bases aligning to TRBD2. Trimming cost V 2 bases and J 3 bases; bases outside gene matches: 13. The CDR3 length is 17 residues. From germline, CDR1 is SQVTM and CDR2 ANQGSEA.

CDR3 sequence reads: CASSSTQGQETQYF. CDR3 coding DNA: TGTGCCAGCAGCTCAACCCAGGGCCAAGAGACCCAGTACTTC. The V gene is TRBV7-9, the J gene TRBJ2-5, with D possibly being TRBD1 (5 bases). The V and J ends lost 4 bases and 1 base respectively, with 10 bases between them. The CDR3 spans 14 residues. The germline gives CDR1 SEHNR, CDR2 FQNEAQ (reference sequence).

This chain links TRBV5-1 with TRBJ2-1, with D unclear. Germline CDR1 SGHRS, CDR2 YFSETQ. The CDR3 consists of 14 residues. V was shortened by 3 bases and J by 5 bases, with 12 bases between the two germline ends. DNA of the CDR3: TGCGCCAGCAGCTGGGCCCGTGAAAACAATGAGCAGTTCTTC. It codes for CASSWARENNEQFF.

The CDR3: CAWSVRDNSPLHF. The CDR3 DNA follows: TGTGCCTGGAGTGTCAGGGATAATTCACCCCTCCACTTT. This chain joins TRBV30 and TRBJ1-6; D is perhaps TRBD1 (5 bases). Trimming took 0 bases from V and 5 from J, leaving 5 bases between them. Germline CDR1 is GTSNPN and CDR2 is SVGIG (reference sequence). CDR3 length: 13 residues.

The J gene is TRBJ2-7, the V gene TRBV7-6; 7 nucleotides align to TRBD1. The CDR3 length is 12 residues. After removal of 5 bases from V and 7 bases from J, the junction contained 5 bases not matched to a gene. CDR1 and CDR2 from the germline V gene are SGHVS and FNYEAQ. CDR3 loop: CASSQSGGEQYF. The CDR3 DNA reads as TGTGCCAGCAGCCAGTCAGGGGGTGAGCAGTACTTC.

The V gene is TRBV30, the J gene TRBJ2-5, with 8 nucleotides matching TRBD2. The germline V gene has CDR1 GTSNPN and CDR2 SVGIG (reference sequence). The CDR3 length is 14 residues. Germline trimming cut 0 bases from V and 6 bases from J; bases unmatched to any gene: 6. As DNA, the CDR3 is TGTGCCTGGAGTGTAATAGCGGGACCTAAGACCCAGTACTTC. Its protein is CAWSVIAGPKTQYF. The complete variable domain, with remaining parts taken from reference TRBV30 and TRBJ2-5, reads SQTIHQWPATLVQPVGSPLSLECTVEGTSNPNLYWYRQAAGRGLQLLFYSVGIGQISSEVPQNLSASRPQDRQFILSSKKLLLSDSGFYLCAWSVIAGPKTQYFGPGTRLLVL.

The CDR3, as DNA: TGTGCCAGCAGTGAGACTAGCGGGGCCTACGAGCAGTACTTC. It specifies CASSETSGAYEQYF. The genes are TRBV6-4 and TRBJ2-7; TRBD2 matches 11 bases. The CDR3 loop spans 14 amino acids. The germline CDR1 and CDR2 sequences are MRHNA and SNTAGT. Unmatched junction bases numbered 0, after V lost 3 bases and J lost 2 bases.

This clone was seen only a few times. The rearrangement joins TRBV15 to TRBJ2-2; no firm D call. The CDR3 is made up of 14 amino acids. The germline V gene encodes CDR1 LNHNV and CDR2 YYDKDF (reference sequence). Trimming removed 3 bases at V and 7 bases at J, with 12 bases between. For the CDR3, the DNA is TGTGCCACCAGCAGGGGTCTGGTCGGCGGGGAGCTGTTTTTT. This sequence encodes CATSRGLVGGELFF.

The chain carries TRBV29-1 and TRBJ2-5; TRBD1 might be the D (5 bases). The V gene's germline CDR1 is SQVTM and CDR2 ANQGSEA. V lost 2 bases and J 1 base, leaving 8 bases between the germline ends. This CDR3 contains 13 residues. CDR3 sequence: CSVETGPQETQYF. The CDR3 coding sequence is TGCAGCGTTGAAACAGGCCCCCAAGAGACCCAGTACTTC.

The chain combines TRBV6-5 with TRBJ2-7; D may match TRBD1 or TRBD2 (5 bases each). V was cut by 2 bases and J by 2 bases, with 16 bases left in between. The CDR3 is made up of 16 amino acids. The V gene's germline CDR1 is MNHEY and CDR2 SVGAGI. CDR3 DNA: TGTGCCAGCAGTTACATCCGAGGGGCGAGACCCTACGAGCAGTACTTC. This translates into CASSYIRGARPYEQYF.

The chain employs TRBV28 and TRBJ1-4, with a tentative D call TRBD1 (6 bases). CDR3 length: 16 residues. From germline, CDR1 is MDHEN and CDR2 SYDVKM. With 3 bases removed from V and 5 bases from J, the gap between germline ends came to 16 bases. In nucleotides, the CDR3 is TGTGCCAGCAGTTTCGTCAAACAGGGATTGAATGAAAAACTGTTTTTT. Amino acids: CASSFVKQGLNEKLFF.

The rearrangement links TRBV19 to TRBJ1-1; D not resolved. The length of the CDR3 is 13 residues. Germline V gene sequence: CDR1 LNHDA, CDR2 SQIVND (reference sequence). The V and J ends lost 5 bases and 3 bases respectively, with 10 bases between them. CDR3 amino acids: CASSSRRDTEAFF. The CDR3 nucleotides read TGTGCCAGTAGTTCTAGACGGGACACTGAAGCTTTCTTT.

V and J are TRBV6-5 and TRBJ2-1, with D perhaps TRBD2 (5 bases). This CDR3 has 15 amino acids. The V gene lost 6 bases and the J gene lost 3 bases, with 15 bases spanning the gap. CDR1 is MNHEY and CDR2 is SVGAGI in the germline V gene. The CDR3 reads CASRYTRSGYNEQFF. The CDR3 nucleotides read TGTGCCAGCAGATATACTAGATCGGGCTACAATGAGCAGTTCTTC.

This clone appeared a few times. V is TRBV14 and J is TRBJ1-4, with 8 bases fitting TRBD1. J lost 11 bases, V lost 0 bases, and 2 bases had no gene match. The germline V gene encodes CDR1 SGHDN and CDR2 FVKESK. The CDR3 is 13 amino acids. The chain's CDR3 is CASSQDWTGKLFF. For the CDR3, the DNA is TGTGCCAGCAGCCAAGACTGGACAGGGAAACTGTTTTTT.

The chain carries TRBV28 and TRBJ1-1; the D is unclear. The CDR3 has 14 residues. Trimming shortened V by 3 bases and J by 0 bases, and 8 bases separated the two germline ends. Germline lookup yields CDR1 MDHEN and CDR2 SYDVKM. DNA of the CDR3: TGTGCCAGCAGTTTGGTACAGTTGAACACTGAAGCTTTCTTT. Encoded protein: CASSLVQLNTEAFF.

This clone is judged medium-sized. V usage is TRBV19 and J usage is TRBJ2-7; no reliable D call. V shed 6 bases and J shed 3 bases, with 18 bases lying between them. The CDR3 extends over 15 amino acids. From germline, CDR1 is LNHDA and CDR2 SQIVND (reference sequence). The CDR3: CASRISELARYEQYF. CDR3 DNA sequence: TGTGCCAGTAGGATATCGGAGCTGGCCCGCTACGAGCAGTACTTC. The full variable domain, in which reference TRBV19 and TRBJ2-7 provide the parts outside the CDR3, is DGGITQSPKYLFRKEGQNVTLSCEQNLNHDAMYWYRQDPGQGLRLIYYSQIVNDFQKGDIAEGYSVSREKKESFPLTVTSAQKNPTAFYLCASRISELARYEQYFGPGTRLTVT.

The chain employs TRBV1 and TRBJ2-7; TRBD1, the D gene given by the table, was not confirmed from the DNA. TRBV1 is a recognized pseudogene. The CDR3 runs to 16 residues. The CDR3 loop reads CTSSQFRDRGLYEQYF. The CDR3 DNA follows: TGCACCAGCAGCCAGTTCCGGGACAGGGGGTTATACGAGCAGTACTTC.

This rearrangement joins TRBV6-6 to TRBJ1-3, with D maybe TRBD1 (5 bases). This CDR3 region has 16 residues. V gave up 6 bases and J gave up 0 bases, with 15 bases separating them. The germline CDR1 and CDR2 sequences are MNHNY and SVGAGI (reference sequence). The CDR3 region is CASSYPQGYSGNTIYF. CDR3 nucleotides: TGTGCCAGCAGCTACCCCCAGGGTTACTCTGGAAACACCATATATTTT.

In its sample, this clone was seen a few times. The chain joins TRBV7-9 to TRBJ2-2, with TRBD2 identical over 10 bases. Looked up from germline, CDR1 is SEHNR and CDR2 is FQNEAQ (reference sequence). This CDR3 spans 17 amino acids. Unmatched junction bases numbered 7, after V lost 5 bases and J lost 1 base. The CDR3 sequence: CASSATSSGGNTGELFF. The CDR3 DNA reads TGTGCCAGCAGCGCAACCTCTAGCGGGGGGAACACCGGGGAGCTGTTTTTT.

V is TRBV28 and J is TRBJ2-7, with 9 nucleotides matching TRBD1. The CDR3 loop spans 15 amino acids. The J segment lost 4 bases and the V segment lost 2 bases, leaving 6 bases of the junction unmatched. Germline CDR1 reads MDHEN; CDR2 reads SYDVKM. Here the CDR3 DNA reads TGTGCCAGCAGTTTAATCGGACAGGGGAGTTACGAGCAGTACTTC. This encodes CASSLIGQGSYEQYF.

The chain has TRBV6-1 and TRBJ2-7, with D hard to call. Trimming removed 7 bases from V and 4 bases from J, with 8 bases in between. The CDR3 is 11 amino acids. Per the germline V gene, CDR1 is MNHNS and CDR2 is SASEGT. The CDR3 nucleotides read TGTGCCAGCAACTCCCGATACGAGCAGTACTTC. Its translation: CASNSRYEQYF.

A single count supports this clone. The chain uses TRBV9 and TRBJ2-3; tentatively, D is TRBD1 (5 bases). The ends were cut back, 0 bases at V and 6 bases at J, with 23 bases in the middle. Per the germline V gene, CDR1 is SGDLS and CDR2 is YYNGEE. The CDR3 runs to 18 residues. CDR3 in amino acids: CASSVGFRGREGVDTQYF. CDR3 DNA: TGTGCCAGCAGCGTAGGTTTTAGAGGCAGGGAAGGCGTGGATACGCAGTATTTT.

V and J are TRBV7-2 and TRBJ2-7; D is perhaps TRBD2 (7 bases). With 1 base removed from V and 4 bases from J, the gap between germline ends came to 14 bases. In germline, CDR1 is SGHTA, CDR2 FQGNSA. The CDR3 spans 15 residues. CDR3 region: CASSLVWGGGYEQYF. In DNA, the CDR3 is TGTGCCAGCAGCTTAGTGTGGGGGGGCGGATACGAGCAGTACTTC.